This is a list of T cell receptor beta chains from one sample in a study of CD8+ T cells in alopecia areata. TCRdb's copy holds only in-frame clones and misses some; the assay was immunoSEQ multiplex PCR. The sample holds 150,000 to 200,000 clones, 50% to 60% seen once. Specimen: CD4+ T cells sorted from blood, collected at week 0. The receptors stem from a human donor with alopecia areata. CDR3s include the opening cysteine and the closing phenylalanine or tryptophan. Fields, in order: V gene, D gene, clone size, J gene, CDR3 DNA, CDR3 protein. The D gene is left open where the match is weak. Rows may omit the clone size; those that give it use once, few, many or a size class.

TRBV9	.	.	TRBJ2-7	TGTGCCAGCAGCGTAGATGCCAGCTACGAGCAGTACTTC	CASSVDASYEQYF
TRBV5-6	.	.	TRBJ2-5	TGTGCCAGCACCTTTGTGGCAGCGGAAGAGACCCAGTACTTC	CASTFVAAEETQYF
TRBV29-1	.	.	TRBJ2-7	TGCAGCGTAACCTTGGGTCAGGGGTACTACGAGCAGTACTTC	CSVTLGQGYYEQYF
TRBV7-9	.	few	TRBJ1-1	TGTGCCAGCGCCTCATGGACTTCGTACACTGAAGCTTTCTTT	CASASWTSYTEAFF
TRBV18	TRBD1	.	TRBJ1-4	TGTGCCAGCTCACCAAGGACAGGGGGCAGAGAAAAACTGTTTTTT	CASSPRTGGREKLFF
TRBV9	.	.	TRBJ1-5	TGTGCCAGCAGCGTGGGTTGGGGGGTCAATCAGCCCCAGCATTTT	CASSVGWGVNQPQHF
TRBV7-9	TRBD1	.	TRBJ1-2	TGTGCCAGCAGCCCAACGACAGGGACTGGCTACACCTTC	CASSPTTGTGYTF
TRBV15	TRBD1	.	TRBJ1-4	TGTGCCACCAGCCTTTGGAGCTCGGGACAGAATGAAAAACTGTTTTTT	CATSLWSSGQNEKLFF
TRBV5-1	TRBD1	.	TRBJ1-2	TGCGCCAGCAGCTTGGCGGGGGACAGCTATGGCTACACCTTC	CASSLAGDSYGYTF
TRBV7-2	TRBD1	few	TRBJ2-2	TGTGCCAGCAGCTTCGGACAGGGTCGGCGTAATATAGCCGGGGAGCTGTTTTTT	CASSFGQGRRNIAGELFF
TRBV4-2	.	.	TRBJ2-5	TGTGCCAGCAGCCAAGGGCAAGCGCGAGAGACCCAGTACTTC	CASSQGQARETQYF
TRBV30	.	.	TRBJ2-3	TGTGCCTGGAGCTCAGGGGGGCCAGATACGCAGTATTTT	CAWSSGGPDTQYF
TRBV29-1	TRBD1	.	TRBJ1-1	TGCAGCGTTGAGAAAAACAGGGGTCAAGCTTTCTTT	CSVEKNRGQAFF
TRBV6-6	.	few	TRBJ1-2	TGTGCCAGCACCACCTCCCGGGACCGCGCAGACACCTTC	CASTTSRDRADTF
TRBV5-4	.	once	TRBJ1-6	TGTGCCAGCAGCTCGCGGACAGTGGTAGATTCACCCCTCCACTTT	CASSSRTVVDSPLHF
TRBV6-5	.	.	TRBJ2-1	TGTGCCAGCAGTTACGACCCGCAGTGGGCCGATGAGCAGTTCTTC	CASSYDPQWADEQFF
TRBV19	.	.	TRBJ2-2	TGTGCCAGTAGCTCGGCCAGGGATGCCGGGGAGCTGTTTTTT	CASSSARDAGELFF
TRBV9	TRBD1	.	TRBJ2-1	TGTGCCAGCAGCGTAGCCTCCTTTGACAGGGTAGATGAGCAGTTCTTC	CASSVASFDRVDEQFF
TRBV29-1	TRBD2	.	TRBJ2-1	TGCGGGGGGGACAATGAGCAGTTCTTC	CGGDNEQFF
TRBV25-1	TRBD1	.	TRBJ1-1	TGTGCCAGCAGCGGACAGGGGCGGGTCACTGAAGCTTTCTTT	CASSGQGRVTEAFF
TRBV25-1	TRBD2	.	TRBJ2-1	TGTGCCAGCAGTGACCCACTAGCGGGGAACAATGAGCAGTTCTTC	CASSDPLAGNNEQFF
TRBV29-1	.	.	TRBJ1-2	TGCAGTGAGGGGGGATCCCACACCTTC	CSEGGSHTF
TRBV7-2	.	.	TRBJ2-5	TGTGCCAGCAGCTTAGGGACCGGGACCGTTCTGCAAGAGACCCAGTACTTC	CASSLGTGTVLQETQYF
TRBV6-1	TRBD1	.	TRBJ1-2	TGTGCCAGCAGTGAGGGACAGGGCCCCTATGGCTACACCTTC	CASSEGQGPYGYTF
TRBV6-5	.	few	TRBJ1-5	TGTGCCAGCAGTTACTCCGAGTCTCAGCCCCAGCATTTT	CASSYSESQPQHF
TRBV19	.	.	TRBJ1-5	TGTGCCAGTAGTACGGTCGGGGGTAAGGGGCCCCAGCATTTT	CASSTVGGKGPQHF
TRBV12-5	.	few	TRBJ1-1	TGTGCTAGTGGTTTGGTTGTGGCAGGGCGCGGGGGGACTGAAGCTTTCTTT	CASGLVVAGRGGTEAFF
TRBV30	.	.	TRBJ2-3	TGTGCCTGGAGGACCCAACTAGGTTCGCAGTATTTT	CAWRTQLGSQYF
TRBV7-9	.	.	TRBJ2-7	TGTGCCAGCAGCTTTGGGGGTCCGGGGAGAGGAGAGCAGTACTTC	CASSFGGPGRGEQYF
TRBV30	.	.	TRBJ2-5	TGTGCCTGGAGGAGCCGCGCGGAGACCCAGTACTTC	CAWRSRAETQYF
TRBV9	.	.	TRBJ2-7	TGTGCCAGCAGCGTAGTTGGCTACGAGCAGTACTTC	CASSVVGYEQYF
TRBV29-1	.	once	TRBJ1-2	TGCAGCGCCACACGGCGGGGCCTCTATGGCTACACCTTC	CSATRRGLYGYTF
TRBV5-6	.	.	TRBJ1-6	TGTGCCAGCAGCTTGAGTCAGAATTCACCCCTCCACTTT	CASSLSQNSPLHF
TRBV14	TRBD2	.	TRBJ2-3	TGTGCCAGCAGCCAAGAGACTAGCCGCACAGATACGCAGTATTTT	CASSQETSRTDTQYF
TRBV7-3	TRBD2	few	TRBJ2-5	TGTGCCAGCAGCCCCGGGGTAGCGGGGACCCAGTACTTC	CASSPGVAGTQYF
TRBV9	.	.	TRBJ2-4	TGTGCCAGCAGCGTAGCTAAGGAGGGAAACATTCAGTACTTC	CASSVAKEGNIQYF
TRBV11-2	.	.	TRBJ1-1	TGTGCCAGCAGCTTAGCTGGGGCGAACACTGAAGCTTTCTTT	CASSLAGANTEAFF
TRBV2	.	.	TRBJ2-3	TGTGCCAGCAAGGAGGTCTCAGATACGCAGTATTTT	CASKEVSDTQYF
TRBV28	.	few	TRBJ1-2	TGTGCCACCAATACCCCCGGTCTACCCGGCTACACCTTC	CATNTPGLPGYTF
TRBV7-2	.	.	TRBJ2-1	TGTGCCAGCAGCTTACTCGGGGACTACAATGAGCAGTTCTTC	CASSLLGDYNEQFF
TRBV30	.	few	TRBJ2-3	TGTGCCTGGAGTGTATCCGAGGATACGCAGTATTTT	CAWSVSEDTQYF
TRBV29-1	.	.	TRBJ1-1	TGCAGCGTTCACAGGCAGGGTAGCACTGAAGCTTTCTTT	CSVHRQGSTEAFF
TRBV10-3	.	.	TRBJ2-7	TGTGCCATCAGTGAGCAGTACTTC	CAISEQYF
TRBV2	TRBD1	few	TRBJ1-4	TGTGCCACCGCCCAACAGGGGAATGAAAAACTGTTTTTT	CATAQQGNEKLFF